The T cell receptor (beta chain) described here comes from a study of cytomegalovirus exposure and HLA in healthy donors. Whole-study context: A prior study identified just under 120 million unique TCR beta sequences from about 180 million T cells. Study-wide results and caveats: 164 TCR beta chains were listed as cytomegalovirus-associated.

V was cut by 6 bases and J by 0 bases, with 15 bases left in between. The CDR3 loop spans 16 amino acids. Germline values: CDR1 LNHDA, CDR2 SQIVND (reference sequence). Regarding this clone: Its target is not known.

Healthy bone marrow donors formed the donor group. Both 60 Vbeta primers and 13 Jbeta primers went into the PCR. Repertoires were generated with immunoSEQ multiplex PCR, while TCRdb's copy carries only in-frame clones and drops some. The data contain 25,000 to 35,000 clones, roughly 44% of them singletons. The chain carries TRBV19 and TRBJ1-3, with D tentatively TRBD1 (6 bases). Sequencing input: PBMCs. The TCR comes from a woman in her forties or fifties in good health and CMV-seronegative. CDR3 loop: CASSSQGTNSGNTIYF. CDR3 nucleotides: TGTGCCAGTAGCTCTCAAGGGACAAACTCTGGAAACACCATATATTTT. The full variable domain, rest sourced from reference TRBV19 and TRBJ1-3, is DGGITQSPKYLFRKEGQNVTLSCEQNLNHDAMYWYRQDPGQGLRLIYYSQIVNDFQKGDIAEGYSVSREKKESFPLTVTSAQKNPTAFYLCASSSQGTNSGNTIYFGEGSWLTVV.